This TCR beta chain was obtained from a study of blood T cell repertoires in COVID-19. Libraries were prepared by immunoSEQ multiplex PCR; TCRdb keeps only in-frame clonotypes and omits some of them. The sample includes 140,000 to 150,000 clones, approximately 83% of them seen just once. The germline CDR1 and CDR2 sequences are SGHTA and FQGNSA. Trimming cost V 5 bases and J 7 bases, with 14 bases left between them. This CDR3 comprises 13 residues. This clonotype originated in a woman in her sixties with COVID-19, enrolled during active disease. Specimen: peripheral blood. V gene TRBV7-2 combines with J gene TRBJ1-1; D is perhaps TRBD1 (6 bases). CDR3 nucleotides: TGTGCCAGCAGCGCGGGGGCACTTGTTGAAGCTTTCTTT. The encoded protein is CASSAGALVEAFF.